This TCR beta chain stems from a study of blood T cells in healthy people across ages. Overall study results and limits: Per million T cells, TCR beta diversity dropped about linearly as age rose. The study found more naive CD4+ cells and higher diversity in long-lived than aged donors. Because sorting was not performed, PBMCs prevented conclusive naive versus antigen-experienced comparison.

Germline values: CDR1 MNHEY, CDR2 SVGAGI. The CDR3 loop spans 11 amino acids. Trimming shortened V by 6 bases and J by 3 bases, and 4 bases separated the two germline ends. A J-beta primer mix and a sample-barcoded 5' primer were used in a second PCR of about 6 to 12 cycles. TCRdb itself ran the 5' RACE reads through MiXCR, one entry per CDR3 protein. This sample carries around 1,900,000 distinct CDR3 sequences, more than 35% of them seen once, and the ten largest clones take 20% to 25%. This clonotype was counted at least ten times. Its matching antigen is unknown. Being one base from a much bigger clone, this may be a read error. PBMCs were isolated at a quantity of at least 7 million per sample.

The receptor's source is a human donor in good health. The sample comprised blood. The J gene is TRBJ2-3, the V gene TRBV6-5, with unresolved D. CDR3 in amino acids: CASRKTDTQYF. The DNA for the CDR3 is TGTGCCAGCAGGAAAACAGATACGCAGTATTTT.